Sequencing of this T cell receptor beta chain was carried out in a study of identical twins. TCRdb independently ran MiXCR on the 5' RACE reads; one entry per CDR3 protein. This table holds approximately 280,000 distinct CDR3 sequences, less than 9% found once. Per the germline V gene, CDR1 is SQVTM and CDR2 is ANQGSEA. After removal of 5 bases from V and 1 base from J, the junction contained 4 bases not matched to a gene. This CDR3 spans 13 amino acids. The same specimen was also included in a second study, on yellow fever vaccine responses in identical twins.

The genes are TRBV29-1 and TRBJ1-1; the match to TRBD1 covers 7 bases. Source material: memory (CD45RO+) T cells sorted from blood. The receptor was derived from a woman younger than 30 in good health. Here the CDR3 DNA reads TGCAGCGTTCAGGCAGGGGGGAACACTGAAGCTTTCTTT. This encodes CSVQAGGNTEAFF. Full variable domain (missing parts from reference TRBV29-1 and TRBJ1-1): SAVISQKPSRDICQRGTSLTIQCQVDSQVTMMFWYRQQPGQSLTLIATANQGSEATYESGFVIDKFPISRPNLTFSTLTVSNMSPEDSSIYLCSVQAGGNTEAFFGQGTRLTVV.